Below, 8 T cell receptor beta chains from the same sample are listed, as sequenced in a study of T-cell memory formation after mild COVID-19. TCRdb recomputed calls from the 5' RACE reads with MiXCR, one row per CDR3 protein. The top ten hold approximately 8.1% of the sample, which has roughly 610,000 distinct CDR3 sequences, 17% seen once. The sample comprised PBMCs or a T cell subset sorted from them (not recorded which). Source of these receptors: an adult woman who had mild COVID-19 (a few samples of this study predate the infection). Cell type and time point are not known.

The rearrangement joins TRBV7-2 to TRBJ1-1, with D unclear. Germline loops: CDR1 SGHTA, CDR2 FQGNSA. The CDR3 is 13 residues long. Trimming stripped 8 bases from V and 1 base from J, with 11 bases between. The chain's CDR3 is CASGLWANTEAFF. CDR3 sequence (DNA): TGTGCCAGCGGACTCTGGGCGAACACTGAAGCTTTCTTT.

The CDR3 sequence: CASSFGTGGLNEQFF. CDR3 sequence (DNA): TGTGCCAGCAGCTTTGGGACAGGGGGGTTGAATGAGCAGTTCTTC. This sequence joins TRBV7-9 and TRBJ2-1; 11 bases agree with TRBD1. This CDR3 spans 15 amino acids. In germline, CDR1 is SEHNR, CDR2 FQNEAQ (reference sequence). V was pared by 3 bases and J by 7 bases, with 5 bases of the junction left unmatched.

The rearrangement uses TRBV5-5 and TRBJ1-2; 10 nucleotides agree with TRBD1. V was pared by 4 bases and J by 4 bases, with 7 bases of the junction left unmatched. This CDR3 is 15 amino acids long. Germline lookup yields CDR1 SGHKS and CDR2 YYEKEE (reference sequence). The CDR3, as DNA: TGTGCCAGCAGCCCCAGGGACAGGGGAACCTATGGCTACACCTTC. Its translation is CASSPRDRGTYGYTF.

V is TRBV4-2 and J is TRBJ2-3; D ambiguous. Trimming took off 0 bases at V and 0 bases at J, with 7 bases between the two ends. This CDR3 region has 15 residues. CDR1 LGHNA and CDR2 YNFKEQ come from the germline V gene. DNA of the CDR3: TGTGCCAGCAGCCAAGAACAGTCGAGCACAGATACGCAGTATTTT. Translating gives CASSQEQSSTDTQYF.

This clonotype was recorded at least ten times. The rearrangement links TRBV5-1 to TRBJ2-1, with D possibly called TRBD1 or TRBD2 (7 bases each). The CDR3 is 15 residues long. Trimming shortened V by 4 bases and J by 4 bases, and 15 bases separated the two germline ends. Germline CDR1 and CDR2: SGHRS and YFSETQ. This CDR3 reads CASSPRQGGYNEQFF. Written as DNA, the CDR3 is TGCGCCAGCAGCCCGAGGCAGGGGGGGTACAATGAGCAGTTCTTC.

This clonotype came up a few times. The chain recombines TRBV7-2 with TRBJ2-2; 7 nucleotides match TRBD1. CDR3 length: 15 residues. After removal of 5 bases from V and 4 bases from J, the junction contained 7 bases not matched to a gene. CDR1 and CDR2 (germline): SGHTA, FQGNSA. The CDR3 coding sequence is TGTGCCAGCAGCCCCCTGACAGGGTTCACCGGGGAGCTGTTTTTT. As protein: CASSPLTGFTGELFF.

The chain's CDR3 is CASSPRRGLDTEAFF. In DNA, the CDR3 is TGTGCCAGCTCACCACGTCGAGGGTTGGACACTGAAGCTTTCTTT. V usage is TRBV18 and J usage is TRBJ1-1; the D is unclear. Germline V gives CDR1 KGHSH, CDR2 LQKENI. The CDR3 loop spans 15 amino acids. Deletions cut 1 base from V and 3 bases from J, with 12 bases between.

In its sample, this clonotype was seen many times. The chain recombines TRBV7-2 with TRBJ2-2; unclear D gene. The V end lost 1 base, the J end lost 5 bases, and 11 bases lay between the germline ends. There are 15 residues in the CDR3. Looked up from germline, CDR1 is SGHTA and CDR2 is FQGNSA. As DNA, the CDR3 is TGTGCCAGCAGCTTAGGTTGGGCAGGTACCGGGGAGCTGTTTTTT. It yields the protein CASSLGWAGTGELFF.